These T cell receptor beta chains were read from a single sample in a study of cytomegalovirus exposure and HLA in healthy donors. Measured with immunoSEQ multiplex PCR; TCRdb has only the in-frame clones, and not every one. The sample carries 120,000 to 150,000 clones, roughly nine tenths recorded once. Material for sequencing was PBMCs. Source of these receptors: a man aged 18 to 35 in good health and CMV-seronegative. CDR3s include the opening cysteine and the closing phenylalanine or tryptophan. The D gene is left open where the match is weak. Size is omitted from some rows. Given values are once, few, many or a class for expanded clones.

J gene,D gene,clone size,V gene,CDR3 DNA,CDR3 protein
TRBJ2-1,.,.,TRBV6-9,TGTGCCAGCCCCCGGGACAAGAATGAGGATGAGCAGTTCTTC,CASPRDKNEDEQFF
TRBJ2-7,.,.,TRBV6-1,TGTGCCAGCAGGGGGCTCGGCTACGAGCAGTACTTC,CASRGLGYEQYF
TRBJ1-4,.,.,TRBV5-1,TGCGCCAGCAGCTTGCTCCAGGGGCGGAATGAAAAACTGTTTTTT,CASSLLQGRNEKLFF
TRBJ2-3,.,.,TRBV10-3,TGTGCCATCAGAGCTCAGGTTCCGACAGATACGCAGTATTTT,CAIRAQVPTDTQYF
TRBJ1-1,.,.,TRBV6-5,TGTGCCAGCAGTTACTCTCATGGGAGGGTAGCTTTCTTT,CASSYSHGRVAFF
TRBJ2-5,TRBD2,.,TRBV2,TGTGCCAGCAGCGGAGACGGGGGAGGGTGGGAGACCCAGTACTTC,CASSGDGGGWETQYF
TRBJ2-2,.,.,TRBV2,TGTGCCAGCAGTGGACTCGCGGACACCGGGGAGCTGTTTTTT,CASSGLADTGELFF
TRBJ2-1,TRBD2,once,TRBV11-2,TGTGCCAGCAGCTTAGTGATGCGGGAGGGGGGCTCCTACAATGAGCAGTTCTTC,CASSLVMREGGSYNEQFF
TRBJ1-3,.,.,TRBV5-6,TGTGCCAGCAGCCAGCCTGGAAGAGGGAACACCATATATTTT,CASSQPGRGNTIYF
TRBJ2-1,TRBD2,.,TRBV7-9,TGTGCCAGCAGCTTAGGGACTAGCTTTTTCAATGAGCAGTTCTTC,CASSLGTSFFNEQFF
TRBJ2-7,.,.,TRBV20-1,TGCAGTCCAGGGGAGGGGGTCGAGCAGTACTTC,CSPGEGVEQYF
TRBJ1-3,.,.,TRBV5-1,TGCGCCAGCAGCTTGGGCGGAACAGGTACTGGAAACACCATATATTTT,CASSLGGTGTGNTIYF
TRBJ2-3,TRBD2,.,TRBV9,TGTGCCAGCAGCGTAGGGACTAGCGTTACTAGCACAGATACGCAGTATTTT,CASSVGTSVTSTDTQYF
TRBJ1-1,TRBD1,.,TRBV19,TGTGCCAGTACCCGGACAGGGGCCGGGATCACTGAAGCTTTCTTT,CASTRTGAGITEAFF
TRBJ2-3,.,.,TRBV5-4,TGTGCCAGCAGCTTGGTTTCCCTGGATACGCAGTATTTT,CASSLVSLDTQYF
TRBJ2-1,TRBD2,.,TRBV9,TGTGCCAGCAGCGTAGGGCTAGCGGGAGGGAGTGAGCAGTTCTTC,CASSVGLAGGSEQFF
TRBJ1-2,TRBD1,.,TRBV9,TGTGCCAGCAGCAGCCGGGACAGGGGGTCTGGCTACACCTTC,CASSSRDRGSGYTF
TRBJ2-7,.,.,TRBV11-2,TGTGCCAGCAGCTTAGATTCCGGGGGAGGTCAGGAGCAGTACTTC,CASSLDSGGGQEQYF
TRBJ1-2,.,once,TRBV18,TGTGCCAGCTCACCTTACGACAGCACTAACTATGGCTACACCTTC,CASSPYDSTNYGYTF
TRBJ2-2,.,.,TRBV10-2,TGCGCCAGCCATCCGGGGGTAGCATTATCAGCCGGGGAGCTGTTTTTT,CASHPGVALSAGELFF
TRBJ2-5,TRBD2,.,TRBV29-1,TGCAGCGGGGAAACACTAGCGGGAGTTCCAGAGACCCAGTACTTC,CSGETLAGVPETQYF
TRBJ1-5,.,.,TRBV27,TGTGCCAGCACCTCCCTAGGGGATGGCAATCAGCCCCAGCATTTT,CASTSLGDGNQPQHF
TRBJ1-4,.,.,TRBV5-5,TGTGCCAGCAGCCTAGCCTTACAGGGACCAAATGAAAAACTGTTTTTT,CASSLALQGPNEKLFF
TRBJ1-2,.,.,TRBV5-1,TGCGCCAGCAAAGAGGTCCCACAAGGGGGAGGCTACACCTTC,CASKEVPQGGGYTF
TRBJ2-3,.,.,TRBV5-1,TGCGCCAGCAGCTTTTCTTTGGCTGGCACAGATACGCAGTATTTT,CASSFSLAGTDTQYF
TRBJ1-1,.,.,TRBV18,TGTGCCAGCTCACCCCGCGGGAACACTGAAGCTTTCTTT,CASSPRGNTEAFF
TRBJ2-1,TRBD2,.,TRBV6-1,TGTGCCAGCAGACCGACTAGCGGGAGGTTAAATGAGCAGTTCTTC,CASRPTSGRLNEQFF
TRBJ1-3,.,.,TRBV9,TGTGCCAGCAGCGTAAGGTCAGGGGACCGAGGTGGAAACACCATATATTTT,CASSVRSGDRGGNTIYF
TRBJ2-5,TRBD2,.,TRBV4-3,TGCGCCAGCAGCCAAGAGGGGAGGGATTGGGAGACCCAGTACTTC,CASSQEGRDWETQYF
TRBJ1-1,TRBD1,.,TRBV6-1,TGTGCCAGCAGAGCATTACAGGGGGCGGCCGCTGAAGCTTTCTTT,CASRALQGAAAEAFF
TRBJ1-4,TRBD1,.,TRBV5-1,TGCGCCAGCAGCTTGGCTACTTACAGGGGCGCAACTAATGAAAAACTGTTTTTT,CASSLATYRGATNEKLFF
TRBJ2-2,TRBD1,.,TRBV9,TGTGCCAGCAGCTTCCGGACAGGGTCTTTTGGCGGGGAGCTGTTTTTT,CASSFRTGSFGGELFF
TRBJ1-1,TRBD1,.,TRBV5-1,TGCGCCAGCAGCCTCTCCCGACAGGGCACTGAAGCTTTCTTT,CASSLSRQGTEAFF
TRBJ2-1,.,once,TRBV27,TGTGCCAGCAGTTTTAACCCCCCTATATATGGGCGGGGACACAATGAGCAGTTCTTC,CASSFNPPIYGRGHNEQFF
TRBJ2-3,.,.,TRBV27,TGTGCCAGCAGTTCGGGAGTCCCAGATACGCAGTATTTT,CASSSGVPDTQYF
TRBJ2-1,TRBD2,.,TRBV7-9,TGTGCCAGCAGCCAAAGACTAGCGGGGCCTAATGAGCAGTTCTTC,CASSQRLAGPNEQFF
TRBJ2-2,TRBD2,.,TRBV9,TGTGCCAGCAGCGTCACCTCGCGCCCGCGGGACAGGATCTCTAGCGGGAGTTTTACCGGGGAGCTGTTTTTT,CASSVTSRPRDRISSGSFTGELFF
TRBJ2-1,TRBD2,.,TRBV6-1,TGTGCCAGCATTGAGACTAGCCGCTCCTACAATGAGCAGTTCTTC,CASIETSRSYNEQFF
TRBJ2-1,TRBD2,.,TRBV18,TGTGCCAGCTCGTTTACCGACCCTCTAGCGGGGATTTACAATGAGCAGTTCTTC,CASSFTDPLAGIYNEQFF
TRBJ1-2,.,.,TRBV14,TGTGCCAGCAGCCAAGAACCCGGTTATGGCTACACCTTC,CASSQEPGYGYTF
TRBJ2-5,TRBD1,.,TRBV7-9,TGTGCCAGCAGCTTAGAAGGGACAGCACAAGAGACCCAGTACTTC,CASSLEGTAQETQYF
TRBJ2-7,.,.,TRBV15,TGTGCCACCAGCAGAGAGGCAGGGTCATACGAGCAGTACTTC,CATSREAGSYEQYF
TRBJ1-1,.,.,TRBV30,TGTGCCTGGATGCAGGAGAACACTGAAGCTTTCTTT,CAWMQENTEAFF
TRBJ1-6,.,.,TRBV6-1,TGTGCCAGCAGTGAAACGGTGAATTCACCCCTCCACTTT,CASSETVNSPLHF
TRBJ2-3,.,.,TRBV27,TGTGCCAGCAGCCCAACCCTAGCCTACGCAGATACGCAGTATTTT,CASSPTLAYADTQYF
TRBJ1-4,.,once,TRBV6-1,TGTGCCAGCAGGCCAGACAGTGAAAAACTGTTTTTT,CASRPDSEKLFF
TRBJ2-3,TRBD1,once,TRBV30,TGTGCCTGGAGTGTACCCGGACAGGGAATGACAGATACGCAGTATTTT,CAWSVPGQGMTDTQYF
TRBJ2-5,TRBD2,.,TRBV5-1,TGCGCCAGCAGCTTAAGTTGGGCTAGCGGACAAGAGACCCAGTACTTC,CASSLSWASGQETQYF
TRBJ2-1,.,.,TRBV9,TGTGCCAGCAGCGTCGGGAGATACAATGAGCAGTTCTTC,CASSVGRYNEQFF
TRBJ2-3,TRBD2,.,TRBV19,TGTGCCAGTAGTTTACTAGCGGGGGCCATCACAGATACGCAGTATTTT,CASSLLAGAITDTQYF
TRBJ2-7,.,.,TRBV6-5,TGTGCCAGCAGTTACGAACCTACAGGGTTAGAGCAGTACTTC,CASSYEPTGLEQYF
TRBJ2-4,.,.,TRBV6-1,TGTGCCAGTCTCACTTGGCCGGGGGACATTCAGTACTTC,CASLTWPGDIQYF
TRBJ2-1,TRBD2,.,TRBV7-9,TGTGCCAGCAGCTTAAGTGGGACTAGCGACGAGCAGTTCTTC,CASSLSGTSDEQFF
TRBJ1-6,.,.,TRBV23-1,TGCGCCAGCAGTCAATCAGTGGAGGGCAGCTCCTATAATTCACCCCTCCACTTT,CASSQSVEGSSYNSPLHF
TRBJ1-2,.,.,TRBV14,TGTGCCAGCAGCCAAGATGGGGCAGGCGTGGGGGGCTACACCTTC,CASSQDGAGVGGYTF